This T cell receptor beta chain was retrieved from a study of cytomegalovirus exposure and HLA in healthy donors. Looking at the study overall: A subsequent analysis reported that the roughly 120 validation repertoires were produced on the same platform that had also been used for the roughly 670 first-cohort repertoires. General study results and limits: Across donors, most TCRs were seen rarely, yet some public ones were widespread. Cytomegalovirus-associated status was assigned to about 170 TCR beta chains. The finding came from a later analysis; first-cohort TCR clusters tended to co-occur in the roughly 110 validation repertoires.

Concerning this clone: Antigen: not known.

This table comes from immunoSEQ multiplex PCR, and its TCRdb copy is limited to in-frame clones, with some not included. The sample lists 100,000 to 150,000 clones; 94% were seen once. The sequence derives from a young woman in good health and CMV-seronegative. Sequenced: PBMCs.

CDR3 amino acids: CASSEASGLSYNEQFF. DNA of the CDR3: TGTGCCAGCAGTGAAGCTAGCGGGTTATCCTACAATGAGCAGTTCTTC. The rearrangement links TRBV2 to TRBJ2-1; 7 positions agree with TRBD2. J gave up 1 base and V 0 bases, and 3 bases lay outside the gene matches. The CDR3 length is 16 residues. Germline CDR1 and CDR2: SNHLY and FYNNEI.